What follows describes a single T cell receptor beta chain. Its antigen is as yet unknown. Profiled with immunoSEQ multiplex PCR; TCRdb holds only in-frame clones, not every one. Of fewer than 200,000 clones in the sample, approximately 87% were seen once. These data belong to a study of cytomegalovirus exposure and HLA in healthy donors. The study, taken as a whole, reports: The study found most TCR sequences rare, yet found some public TCRs in many donors. Under in vitro conditions, three CMV-associated chains were confirmed as specific for CMV antigens.

Germline CDR1 and CDR2: SGHAT and FQNNGV. The CDR3 runs to 15 residues. Germline trimming cut 1 base from V and 3 bases from J; bases unmatched to any gene: 6. The source of this sequence is a woman aged 25 to 39 in good health and CMV-seronegative. The chain joins TRBV11-2 to TRBJ2-7; TRBD1 matches 7 bases. Sample: PBMCs. CDR3 in amino acids: CASSLGGTAIYEQYF. The CDR3, as DNA: TGTGCCAGCAGCTTAGGTGGGACAGCTATCTACGAGCAGTACTTC.